This section outlines one T cell receptor (beta chain) sequence together with its context. Its antigen is not known. The data originate from a study of blood T cells in healthy people across ages. Overall study results and limits: Reliance upon unsorted PBMCs precluded definitive naive versus antigen-experienced comparison. Age brought a roughly linear fall in TCR beta diversity measured per million T cells.

A J-beta primer mix and a sample-barcoded 5' primer were used in a second PCR of roughly 6 to 11 cycles. A 12-random-nucleotide template-switch adaptor tagged each cDNA molecule. MiXCR was run by TCRdb on the 5' RACE reads, yielding one entry per CDR3 protein. The sample shows 1,300,000 or so distinct CDR3 sequences, approximately 63% of them seen only once. Russia was home to the donors, healthy Caucasian individuals aged roughly 6 to 100. Between the trimmed V and J ends, which lost 6 bases and 5 bases, there was a span of 13 bases. CDR1 and CDR2 from the germline V gene are ENHRY and SYGVKD. The CDR3 covers 13 residues.

The rearrangement links TRBV10-3 to TRBJ2-5; D may be TRBD2 (5 bases). Sample: blood. The source is a man between 18 and 35 years old in good health. CDR3 amino acids: CAISGASGETQYF. The CDR3 DNA follows: TGTGCCATCAGCGGCGCATCGGGGGAGACCCAGTACTTC.